This T cell receptor beta chain stems from a study of beta chain features in type 1 diabetes. Trimming cost V 4 bases and J 2 bases, with 7 bases left between them. In germline, CDR1 is LNHNV, CDR2 YYDKDF (reference sequence). The CDR3 totals 13 residues. Investigators reverse transcribed all isolated RNA, so they sequenced expressed TCRB transcripts. The assay was immunoSEQ multiplex PCR, and TCRdb's table has in-frame clones only and misses some. The data show fewer than 650,000 clones, with roughly a sixth seen just once and around 0.1% held by the top ten. The source is a man younger than 30 in good health. Material: naive CD4+ T cells from blood. The rearrangement joins TRBV15 to TRBJ2-3; a weak D match, TRBD2 (6 bases). The chain's CDR3 is CATSMDYTDTQYF. CDR3 DNA sequence: TGTGCCACCAGCATGGACTACACAGATACGCAGTATTTT.